The 9 T cell receptor beta chains below come from one sample, sequenced in a study of CD8 T cells in Susac syndrome. RNA, at about 0.45 to 1 ug, was reverse transcribed with random hexamers. In TCRdb, the immunoSEQ multiplex PCR reads were re-called with MiXCR into one record per CDR3 protein. The profile shows about 90,000 distinct CDR3 sequences, roughly 96% of them singletons. Input material: CD8+ T cells from PBMCs. The receptor set was obtained from a human donor with Susac syndrome.

The chain joins TRBV30 to TRBJ2-3; D tentatively fits TRBD1 or TRBD2 (5 bases each). The CDR3 is 14 residues long. Germline values: CDR1 GTSNPN, CDR2 SVGIG (reference sequence). V was shortened by 0 bases and J by 5 bases, with 12 bases between the two germline ends. CDR3 DNA: TGTGCCTGGAGTGTAAGAGGTGGGGGAGATACGCAGTATTTT. Protein: CAWSVRGGGDTQYF.

This clonotype was counted a single time. The genes are TRBV6-5 and TRBJ1-1; D may be TRBD1 (5 bases). Trimming shortened V by 0 bases and J by 3 bases, and 11 bases separated the two germline ends. Germline V gene sequence: CDR1 MNHEY, CDR2 SVGAGI. The CDR3 is 15 residues long. The CDR3 DNA sequence: TGTGCCAGCAGTTACTCGCCAGGAGGGGACACTGAAGCTTTCTTT. It translates to CASSYSPGGDTEAFF.

The chain joins TRBV9 to TRBJ2-7; TRBD2 matches at 12 bases. CDR3 length equals 14 residues. Germline V gene data show CDR1 as SGDLS and CDR2 as YYNGEE. The J segment lost 7 bases and the V segment lost 2 bases, leaving 4 bases of the junction unmatched. CDR3 loop: CASSVASGGAEQYF. CDR3 DNA sequence: TGTGCCAGCAGCGTCGCTAGCGGGGGGGCTGAGCAGTACTTC.

The chain joins TRBV11-1 to TRBJ1-2, with D perhaps matching TRBD1 (5 bases). Trimming pared 4 bases from V and 4 bases from J, leaving 13 bases between. Germline CDR1 reads SGHAT; CDR2 reads FQDESV (reference sequence). The CDR3 runs to 14 residues. CDR3 sequence reads: CASSWTTASYGYTF. CDR3 in DNA: TGTGCCAGCAGCTGGACGACAGCTAGCTATGGCTACACCTTC.

V and J are TRBV20-1 and TRBJ1-6; 7 positions match TRBD1. The V and J ends lost 4 bases and 6 bases, in that order; junction bases with no gene match: 6. The CDR3 runs to 14 residues. The germline V gene has CDR1 DFQATT and CDR2 SNEGSKA (reference sequence). CDR3 protein: CSAKTGQRNSPLHF. The CDR3 DNA follows: TGCAGTGCTAAGACGGGACAGCGTAATTCACCCCTCCACTTT.

V and J are TRBV27 and TRBJ2-3; the D is unclear. This CDR3 has 12 amino acids. Trimming left V 2 bases short and J 4 bases short, with 4 bases between. Germline assignment: CDR1 MNHEY and CDR2 SMNVEV (reference sequence). CDR3 amino acids: CASSLPPDTQYF. CDR3 nucleotides: TGTGCCAGCAGTTTACCCCCAGATACGCAGTATTTT.

The chain uses TRBV29-1 and TRBJ1-1; a possible D gene is TRBD1 (5 bases). Per the germline V gene, CDR1 is SQVTM and CDR2 is ANQGSEA. The CDR3 length is 13 residues. Trimming pared 7 bases from V and 4 bases from J, leaving 16 bases between. The CDR3 sequence is CSGFRDSSTEAFF. The CDR3 DNA follows: TGCAGCGGTTTCCGGGACTCAAGCACTGAAGCTTTCTTT.

The chain joins TRBV29-1 to TRBJ2-1; weak D call: TRBD2 (6 bases). V lost 3 bases to trimming and J lost 1 base, with 19 bases between them. CDR1 is SQVTM, CDR2 ANQGSEA, per germline. CDR3 length: 17 amino acids. The DNA for the CDR3 is TGCAGCGTTGATCTATTCGGGGGAGCTGGTTCCTACAATGAGCAGTTCTTC. Protein: CSVDLFGGAGSYNEQFF.

The genes are TRBV30 and TRBJ1-1, with D perhaps TRBD1 (6 bases). Germline values: CDR1 GTSNPN, CDR2 SVGIG (reference sequence). V was cut by 3 bases and J by 5 bases, with 22 bases left in between. The CDR3 is 16 residues long. The CDR3 sequence is CAWSGMITGLRTEAFF. CDR3 coding DNA: TGTGCCTGGAGCGGAATGATTACAGGGTTGCGTACTGAAGCTTTCTTT.